The clone carrying this T cell receptor (beta chain) was observed at least ten times. Its antigen is unknown. This specimen comes from a study of T cells in Graves' hyperthyroidism and ophthalmopathy. Study at large: Specimen type is peripheral blood, collected at initial diagnosis prior to any treatment. General observations from the study: Blood shared most expanded thyroid clonotypes above 0.001.

The CDR3 regions of TCR beta were amplified from RNA transcripts. HTBI primers were the set used in a first-round RT-PCR of the TCR CDR3. From the multiplex PCR reads, TCRdb called clonotypes with MiXCR, one entry per CDR3 protein. The data show 250,000 to 300,000 distinct CDR3 sequences, around 20% seen once. The V gene's germline CDR1 is DFQATT and CDR2 SNEGSKA (reference sequence). V gave up 6 bases and J gave up 4 bases, with 18 bases separating them. This CDR3 contains 14 residues. Patients were excluded because of uncontrolled infection, other autoimmune disease, pregnancy or lactation. Together with thyroid ultrasound, orbital computed tomography, serum thyroxine and TRAb, clinical symptoms were used for diagnoses.

The specimen sequenced was blood. The chain employs TRBV20-1 and TRBJ1-2; the D is unclear. The origin of this receptor is a man aged 50 to 60 with Graves' ophthalmopathy. The CDR3 bases are TGCAGTGCACCCGAAAGTAGCCGGGCCTATGGCTACACCTTC. Its translation: CSAPESSRAYGYTF.